These 14 T cell receptor beta chains were sequenced from one sample in a study of immune evolution from preneoplasia to lung adenocarcinoma. Clones were read by immunoSEQ multiplex PCR, and TCRdb kept only the in-frame ones, dropping some. The sample includes around 4,600 clones, 74% seen only once; the top ten take about 7.6%. The source material was FFPE adjacent normal lung tissue. The receptor source for this set is a person aged 55-80 years with lung adenocarcinoma.

V gene TRBV5-1 combines with J gene TRBJ2-7; possible D gene TRBD1, 7 bases. The CDR3 is made up of 13 amino acids. CDR1 and CDR2 (germline): SGHRS, YFSETQ. V gave up 0 bases and J gave up 6 bases, with 10 bases separating them. CDR3 DNA sequence: TGCGCCAGCAGCTTGGGACAGGGAGGCGAGCAGTACTTC. As protein: CASSLGQGGEQYF.

The chain employs TRBV29-1 and TRBJ1-1; D unresolved. The CDR3 totals 12 residues. V was trimmed by 5 bases and J by 1 base, leaving 8 bases between them. Germline values: CDR1 SQVTM, CDR2 ANQGSEA. CDR3 nucleotide sequence: TGCAGCGTTTTAAGGACGAACACTGAAGCTTTCTTT. Protein sequence: CSVLRTNTEAFF.

The chain recombines TRBV29-1 with TRBJ1-1; D not resolved. Trimming removed 3 bases from V and 7 bases from J, with 12 bases in between. The CDR3 sequence is 12 residues long. From germline, CDR1 is SQVTM and CDR2 ANQGSEA. The CDR3 DNA reads as TGCAGCGTTGATCGAGAGGCGCTTGAAGCTTTCTTT. Protein: CSVDREALEAFF.

The chain joins TRBV27 to TRBJ2-3; TRBD1 matches at 7 bases. Per the germline V gene, CDR1 is MNHEY and CDR2 is SMNVEV (reference sequence). The trim removed 3 bases at V and 4 bases at J, leaving 4 bases unmatched. The CDR3 runs 14 residues. CDR3 sequence (DNA): TGTGCCAGCAGTTTCCGACAGGGTGCAGATACGCAGTATTTT. The encoded protein is CASSFRQGADTQYF.

This chain links TRBV28 with TRBJ2-3, with 12 bases that match TRBD2. The germline gives CDR1 MDHEN, CDR2 SYDVKM. The CDR3 extends over 18 amino acids. J was trimmed by 1 base and V by 2 bases; bases with no gene match: 7. CDR3 DNA: TGTGCCAGCAGTTTAACCCTAGCGGGAGGGCAGGGCACAGATACGCAGTATTTT. Encoded protein: CASSLTLAGGQGTDTQYF.

CDR3 amino acids: CASSLKLTNPNNEQFF. CDR3 DNA sequence: TGTGCCAGCAGCCTTAAATTAACTAACCCAAACAATGAGCAGTTCTTC. V gene TRBV5-4 combines with J gene TRBJ2-1; no clear D gene. Germline V gene sequence: CDR1 SGHNT, CDR2 YYREEE (reference sequence). V gave up 4 bases and J gave up 5 bases, with 19 bases separating them. The CDR3 is made up of 16 amino acids.

This clone was seen a few times. The chain has TRBV20-1 and TRBJ2-7; the D is unclear. This CDR3 comprises 11 residues. CDR1 is DFQATT and CDR2 is SNEGSKA in the germline V gene (reference sequence). Trimming left V 3 bases short and J 5 bases short, with 8 bases between. CDR3 nucleotides: TGCAGTGCTAGTCCTCTAAACGAGCAGTACTTC. This translates into CSASPLNEQYF.

This clone showed up just a few times. The rearrangement uses TRBV15 and TRBJ1-1; possibly TRBD1 for D (6 bases). The germline gives CDR1 LNHNV, CDR2 YYDKDF (reference sequence). The CDR3 is 12 residues long. Trimming shortened V by 4 bases and J by 9 bases, and 12 bases separated the two germline ends. The chain's CDR3 is CATSIGQGQAFF. The CDR3 nucleotides are TGTGCCACCAGCATAGGGCAGGGGCAAGCTTTCTTT.

As regards this clone: Other DNA sequences within the sample encode an identical CDR3. The chain uses TRBV6-1 and TRBJ2-6, with 7 nucleotides matching TRBD1. The CDR3 covers 15 residues. V shed 3 bases and J 1 base; nucleotides not matched to a gene: 0. The V gene's germline CDR1 is MNHNS and CDR2 SASEGT. CDR3 nucleotide sequence: TGTGCCAGCAGTGACAGGGGGTCTGGGGCCAACGTCCTGACTTTC. This sequence encodes CASSDRGSGANVLTF.

This clone has a handful of counts. The chain combines TRBV27 with TRBJ2-6; no reliable D call. Germline V gene data show CDR1 as MNHEY and CDR2 as SMNVEV (reference sequence). The CDR3 spans 15 residues. Trimming shortened V by 0 bases and J by 4 bases, and 7 bases separated the two germline ends. CDR3: CASSLSHGGANVLTF. The CDR3 region has the DNA TGTGCCAGCAGTTTATCCCATGGAGGGGCCAACGTCCTGACTTTC.

The J gene is TRBJ2-5, the V gene TRBV7-8, with a weak D call TRBD1 (5 bases). V lost 0 bases, J lost 5 bases, and 7 bases lay in between. The CDR3 runs to 13 residues. CDR1 and CDR2 from the germline V gene are SGHVS and FQNEAQ. The CDR3 region is CASSLARVETQYF. In DNA form, the CDR3 reads TGTGCCAGCAGCTTAGCCAGGGTGGAGACCCAGTACTTC.

J is TRBJ2-7 and V is TRBV7-9, with D hard to call. The CDR3 covers 15 residues. V was trimmed by 7 bases and J by 4 bases, leaving 20 bases between them. Germline CDR1 and CDR2: SEHNR and FQNEAQ (reference sequence). The CDR3 here is CASTVSSVMKYEQYF. DNA for the CDR3: TGTGCCAGCACCGTTTCGAGTGTTATGAAGTACGAGCAGTACTTC.

CDR3 amino acids: CASHRTEAFF. CDR3 nucleotides: TGTGCCAGCCACCGCACTGAAGCTTTCTTT. This chain joins TRBV6-1 and TRBJ1-1, with D hard to call. The CDR3 spans 10 residues. Germline V CDR1 and CDR2: MNHNS, SASEGT. Trimming cost V 8 bases and J 4 bases, with 5 bases left between them.

V is TRBV11-2 and J is TRBJ2-1; no reliable D call. The CDR3 consists of 12 residues. The germline V gene has CDR1 SGHAT and CDR2 FQNNGV. V dropped 7 bases and J dropped 8 bases, with 12 bases sitting between them. DNA of the CDR3: TGTGCCAGCACCTCATCCGAGGATGAGCAGTTCTTC. Translation: CASTSSEDEQFF.